Shown below are 20 T cell receptor beta chains from a single sample sequenced in a study of siplizumab effects on memory and regulatory T cells (dated by TCRdb to the late 2010s). The library was built by means of the immunoSEQ multiplex PCR assay. As stored in TCRdb, this immuneACCESS dataset retains in-frame rearrangements with V and J assigned. A fraction of the clones does not appear; measured against another copy, unresolved V genes explain less than half of the discrepancy, and the remainder lacks a known reason. For this sample the table gives 95,000 to 130,000 clones, of which around 94% were detected only once. 1.5% to 2% of the sample is held by the ten biggest clonotypes. Sequencing was performed on non-Treg CD4+ T cells sorted from blood. Reading the label with the study, this specimen's cell subset or site is: FACS-sorted unstimulated CD4+ non-regulatory T cells. The receptor set was obtained from a human donor in good health.

The chain employs TRBV5-6 and TRBJ2-3; D perhaps matches TRBD1 (6 bases). Between the trimmed V and J ends, which lost 4 bases and 4 bases, there was a span of 16 bases. The CDR3 has 15 amino acids. From germline, CDR1 is SGHDT and CDR2 YYEEEE. The CDR3 reads CASSLRGQGADTQYF. DNA for the CDR3: TGTGCCAGCAGCCTCAGGGGTCAAGGCGCAGATACGCAGTATTTT.

The chain couples TRBV5-1 to TRBJ2-5, with unresolved D. The germline V gene encodes CDR1 SGHRS and CDR2 YFSETQ. V lost 1 base to trimming and J lost 2 bases, with 15 bases between them. The CDR3 is 16 residues long. This chain's CDR3 is CASSLMSTVIQETQYF. The DNA for the CDR3 is TGCGCCAGCAGCTTGATGAGTACGGTTATACAAGAGACCCAGTACTTC.

The chain recombines TRBV11-1 with TRBJ2-4, with D unclear. There are 9 residues in the CDR3. Deletions cut 0 bases from V and 15 bases from J, with 3 bases between. Germline V lookup: CDR1 SGHAT, CDR2 FQDESV (reference sequence). CDR3 DNA: TGTGCCAGCAGCTTAGCCTCGTACTTC. It translates to CASSLASYF. The full variable domain, in which reference TRBV11-1 and TRBJ2-4 provide the parts outside the CDR3, is EAEVAQSPRYKITEKSQAVAFWCDPISGHATLYWYRQILGQGPELLVQFQDESVVDDSQLPKDRFSAERLKGVDSTLKIQPAELGDSAMYLCASSLASYFGAGTRLSVL.

V is TRBV5-6 and J is TRBJ1-1; 7 nucleotides match TRBD1. After removal of 3 bases from V and 5 bases from J, the junction contained 10 bases not matched to a gene. The CDR3 runs to 15 residues. Germline-derived CDR1 and CDR2 are SGHDT and YYEEEE. The CDR3 loop is CASSSLPGQKTEAFF. As DNA, the CDR3 is TGTGCCAGCAGCTCTTTACCGGGACAGAAGACTGAAGCTTTCTTT.

V usage is TRBV5-1 and J usage is TRBJ2-1; 10 bases agree with TRBD2. Germline V gene sequence: CDR1 SGHRS, CDR2 YFSETQ. J gave up 8 bases and V 4 bases, and 9 bases lay outside the gene matches. The CDR3 length is 15 residues. CDR3 DNA: TGCGCCAGCAGCCTAACCGGGACTAGCGTCGATGAGCAGTTCTTC. The encoded protein is CASSLTGTSVDEQFF.

This sequence joins TRBV6-6 and TRBJ1-4; no reliable D call. CDR1 is MNHNY, CDR2 SVGAGI, per germline (reference sequence). This CDR3 has 15 amino acids. The V end was cut by 0 bases, the J end by 6 bases, with 11 bases between. CDR3 in amino acids: CASSYSGPSDEKLFF. The CDR3 nucleotides read TGTGCCAGCAGTTACTCTGGTCCTTCCGATGAAAAACTGTTTTTT.

The rearrangement joins TRBV9 to TRBJ2-6, with D uncertain. This CDR3 has 14 residues. V was shortened by 0 bases and J by 4 bases, with 5 bases between the two germline ends. CDR1 and CDR2 (germline): SGDLS, YYNGEE. CDR3: CASSVEVGANVLTF. In DNA form, the CDR3 reads TGTGCCAGCAGCGTAGAAGTGGGGGCCAACGTCCTGACTTTC.

This clone was detected only a few times. The chain couples TRBV9 to TRBJ1-1; the D is unclear. Trimming shortened V by 4 bases and J by 1 base, and 14 bases separated the two germline ends. The germline V gene encodes CDR1 SGDLS and CDR2 YYNGEE. CDR3 size: 15 residues. The CDR3 is CASSYHRQTNTEAFF. The CDR3 DNA is TGTGCCAGCAGCTATCACAGACAAACGAACACTGAAGCTTTCTTT.

The chain links TRBV30 to TRBJ2-6; either TRBD1 or TRBD2 may fit D (5 bases each). The V gene's germline CDR1 is GTSNPN and CDR2 SVGIG (reference sequence). V lost 1 base to trimming and J lost 4 bases, with 11 bases between them. This CDR3 is built from 15 residues. CDR3: CAWSEWGFGANVLTF. CDR3 nucleotides: TGTGCCTGGAGTGAATGGGGGTTCGGGGCCAACGTCCTGACTTTC.

The V gene is TRBV6-5, the J gene TRBJ2-7; 7 bases are shared with TRBD1. The CDR3 length is 15 residues. The germline V gene has CDR1 MNHEY and CDR2 SVGAGI. Germline trimming cut 5 bases from V and 3 bases from J; bases unmatched to any gene: 10. The CDR3 DNA sequence: TGTGCCAGCAGTCCCCGGACAGGCGCTGGCTACGAGCAGTACTTC. It translates to CASSPRTGAGYEQYF.

The CDR3, as DNA: TGTGCCAGCAGCTTGGAAAGACAGGCCACCTACGAGCAGTACTTC. It encodes CASSLERQATYEQYF. The chain is built from TRBV5-5 and TRBJ2-7; weak D call: TRBD1 (6 bases). The germline CDR1 and CDR2 sequences are SGHKS and YYEKEE (reference sequence). Trimming took 0 bases from V and 2 from J, leaving 12 bases between them. The CDR3 runs 15 residues.

V gene TRBV2 combines with J gene TRBJ2-5, with 12 bases aligning to TRBD2. The CDR3 has 15 amino acids. CDR1 is SNHLY, CDR2 FYNNEI, per germline. After removal of 3 bases from V and 7 bases from J, the junction contained 6 bases not matched to a gene. CDR3 sequence: CASSELAGGTSTQYF. DNA for the CDR3: TGTGCCAGCAGTGAGCTAGCGGGAGGGACTTCGACCCAGTACTTC.

The chain couples TRBV7-9 to TRBJ1-2; unclear D gene. The V gene's germline CDR1 is SEHNR and CDR2 FQNEAQ (reference sequence). The CDR3 loop spans 15 amino acids. The V end lost 3 bases, the J end lost 4 bases, and 15 bases lay between the germline ends. CDR3 DNA: TGTGCCAGCAGCTTGGGCGGGCGAAGGCGCTATGGCTACACCTTC. This sequence encodes CASSLGGRRRYGYTF.

CDR3 region: CASSFLGQGNEKLFF. As DNA, the CDR3 is TGTGCCAGCAGTTTCTTAGGACAGGGGAATGAAAAACTGTTTTTT. The J gene is TRBJ1-4, the V gene TRBV27, with 9 nucleotides matching TRBD1. V was pared by 3 bases and J by 5 bases, with 4 bases of the junction left unmatched. The germline CDR1 and CDR2 sequences are MNHEY and SMNVEV (reference sequence). The CDR3 runs 15 residues. Full variable domain (rest looked up from reference TRBV27 and TRBJ1-4): EAQVTQNPRYLITVTGKKLTVTCSQNMNHEYMSWYRQDPGLGLRQIYYSMNVEVTDKGDVPEGYKVSRKEKRNFPLILESPSPNQTSLYFCASSFLGQGNEKLFFGSGTQLSVL.

The CDR3 sequence is CASSEGFRSYEQYF. In DNA form, the CDR3 reads TGTGCCAGCAGTGAAGGGTTCCGCTCCTACGAGCAGTACTTC. The genes are TRBV6-1 and TRBJ2-7; D uncertain. Deletions cut 1 base from V and 0 bases from J, with 7 bases between. Germline values: CDR1 MNHNS, CDR2 SASEGT. The CDR3 is made up of 14 amino acids.

Concerning this clone itself: This sample also contains other DNA sequences that code for the same CDR3. The chain links TRBV6-5 to TRBJ2-7, with a weak D call TRBD2 (5 bases). The CDR3 is 11 residues long. With 6 bases removed from V and 4 bases from J, the gap between germline ends came to 7 bases. The germline V gene encodes CDR1 MNHEY and CDR2 SVGAGI. The CDR3 is CASRRDYEQYF. The CDR3 DNA sequence: TGTGCCAGCAGGAGGGATTACGAGCAGTACTTC.

The table lists this clone with a count of one. The J gene is TRBJ2-1, the V gene TRBV18, with D hard to call. Germline loops: CDR1 KGHSH, CDR2 LQKENI. The CDR3 consists of 15 residues. V lost 4 bases to trimming and J lost 0 bases, with 10 bases between them. The CDR3 nucleotides are TGTGCCAGCTCACTTTCCGCCAGCTCCTACAATGAGCAGTTCTTC. Translation: CASSLSASSYNEQFF.

This rearrangement joins TRBV7-2 to TRBJ1-2; TRBD1 aligns across 7 bases. The ends lost 1 base at V and 6 bases at J; junction bases unmatched: 2. Germline loops: CDR1 SGHTA, CDR2 FQGNSA. The CDR3 contains 13 residues. The CDR3 loop reads CASSLGQGNGYTF. The DNA for the CDR3 is TGTGCCAGCAGCTTAGGACAGGGTAATGGCTACACCTTC.

V and J are TRBV5-1 and TRBJ2-3; D gene ambiguous. The germline V and J ends were trimmed by 3 bases and 5 bases, with 10 bases remaining between them. The CDR3 consists of 13 residues. Germline V gene data show CDR1 as SGHRS and CDR2 as YFSETQ. The CDR3 coding sequence is TGCGCCAGCAGCTCCCTGGGTATAGATACGCAGTATTTT. This codes for CASSSLGIDTQYF.

The chain recombines TRBV29-1 with TRBJ1-2, with D possibly being TRBD1 (5 bases). Germline-derived CDR1 and CDR2 are SQVTM and ANQGSEA. The CDR3 contains 11 residues. Trimming shortened V by 6 bases and J by 6 bases, and 11 bases separated the two germline ends. CDR3 in amino acids: CSVQGGDGYTF. DNA of the CDR3: TGCAGCGTGCAGGGCGGGGATGGCTACACCTTC.